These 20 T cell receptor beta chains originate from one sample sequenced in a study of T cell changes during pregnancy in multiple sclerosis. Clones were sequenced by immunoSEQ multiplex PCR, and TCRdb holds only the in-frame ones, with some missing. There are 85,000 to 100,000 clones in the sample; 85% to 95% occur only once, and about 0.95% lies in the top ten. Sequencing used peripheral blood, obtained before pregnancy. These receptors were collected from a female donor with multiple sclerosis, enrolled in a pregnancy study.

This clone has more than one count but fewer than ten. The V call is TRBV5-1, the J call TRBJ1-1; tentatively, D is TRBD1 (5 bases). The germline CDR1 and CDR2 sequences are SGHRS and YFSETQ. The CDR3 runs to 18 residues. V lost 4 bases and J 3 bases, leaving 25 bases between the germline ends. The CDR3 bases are TGCGCCAGCAGCGCATTGCCAGGGAATAGCTTGGCGGACACTGAAGCTTTCTTT. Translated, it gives CASSALPGNSLADTEAFF. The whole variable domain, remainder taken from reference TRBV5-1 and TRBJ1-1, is KAGVTQTPRYLIKTRGQQVTLSCSPISGHRSVSWYQQTPGQGLQFLFEYFSETQRNKGNFPGRFSGRQFSNSRSEMNVSTLELGDSALYLCASSALPGNSLADTEAFFGQGTRLTVV.

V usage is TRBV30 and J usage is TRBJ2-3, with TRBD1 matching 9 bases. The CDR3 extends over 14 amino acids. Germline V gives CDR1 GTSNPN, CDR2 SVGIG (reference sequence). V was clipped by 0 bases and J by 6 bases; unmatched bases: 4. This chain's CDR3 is CAWSVQGARDTQYF. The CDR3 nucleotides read TGTGCCTGGAGTGTACAGGGGGCACGGGATACGCAGTATTTT.

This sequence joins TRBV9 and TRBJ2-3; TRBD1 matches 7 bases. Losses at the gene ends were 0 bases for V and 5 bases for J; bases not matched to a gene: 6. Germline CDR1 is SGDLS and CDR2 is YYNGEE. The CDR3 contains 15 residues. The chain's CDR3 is CASSVARGLRDTQYF. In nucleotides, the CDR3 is TGTGCCAGCAGCGTAGCAAGGGGGCTAAGAGATACGCAGTATTTT.

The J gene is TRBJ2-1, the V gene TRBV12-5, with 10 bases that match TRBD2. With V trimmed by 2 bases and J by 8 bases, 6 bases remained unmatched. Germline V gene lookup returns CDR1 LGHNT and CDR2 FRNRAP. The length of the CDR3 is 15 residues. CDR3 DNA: TGTGCTAGTGGTTTGCGGCTAGCGGGAGAGGATGAGCAGTTCTTC. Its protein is CASGLRLAGEDEQFF.

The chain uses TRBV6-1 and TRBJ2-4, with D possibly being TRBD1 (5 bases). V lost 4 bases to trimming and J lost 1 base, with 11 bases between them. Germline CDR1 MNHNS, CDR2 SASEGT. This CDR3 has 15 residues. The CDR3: CASSARASAKNIQYF. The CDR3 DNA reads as TGTGCCAGCAGTGCCAGGGCGTCGGCCAAAAACATTCAGTACTTC.

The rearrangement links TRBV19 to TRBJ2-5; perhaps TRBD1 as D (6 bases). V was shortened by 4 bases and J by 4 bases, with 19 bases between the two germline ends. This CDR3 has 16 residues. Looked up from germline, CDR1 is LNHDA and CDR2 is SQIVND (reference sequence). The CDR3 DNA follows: TGTGCCAGTAGTACCCAACAGGGCCTTATGGGAGAGACCCAGTACTTC. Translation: CASSTQQGLMGETQYF.

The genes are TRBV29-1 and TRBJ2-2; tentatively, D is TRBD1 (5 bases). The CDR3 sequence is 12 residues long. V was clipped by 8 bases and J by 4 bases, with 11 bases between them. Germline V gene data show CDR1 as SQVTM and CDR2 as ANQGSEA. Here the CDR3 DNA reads TGCAGCTCCAAGGGGTCCACCGGGGAGCTGTTTTTT. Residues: CSSKGSTGELFF.

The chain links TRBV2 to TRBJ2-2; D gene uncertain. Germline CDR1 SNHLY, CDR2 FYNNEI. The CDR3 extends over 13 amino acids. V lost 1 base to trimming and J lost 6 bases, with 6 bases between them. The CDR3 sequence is CASSEVRSGELFF. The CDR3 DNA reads TGTGCCAGCAGTGAAGTCCGGTCCGGGGAGCTGTTTTTT. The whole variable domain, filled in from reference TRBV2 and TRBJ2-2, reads EPEVTQTPSHQVTQMGQEVILRCVPISNHLYFYWYRQILGQKVEFLVSFYNNEISEKSEIFDDQFSVERPDGSNFTLKIRSTKLEDSAMYFCASSEVRSGELFFGEGSRLTVL.

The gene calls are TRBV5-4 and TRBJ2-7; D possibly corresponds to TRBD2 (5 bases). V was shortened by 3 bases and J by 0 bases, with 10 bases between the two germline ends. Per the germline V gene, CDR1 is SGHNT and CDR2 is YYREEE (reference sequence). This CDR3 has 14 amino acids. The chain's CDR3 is CASSSSGNSYEQYF. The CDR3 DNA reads TGTGCCAGCAGCTCGAGCGGAAACTCCTACGAGCAGTACTTC. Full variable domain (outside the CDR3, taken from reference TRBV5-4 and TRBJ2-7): ETGVTQSPTHLIKTRGQQVTLRCSSQSGHNTVSWYQQALGQGPQFIFQYYREEENGRGNFPPRFSGLQFPNYSSELNVNALELDDSALYLCASSSSGNSYEQYFGPGTRLTVT.

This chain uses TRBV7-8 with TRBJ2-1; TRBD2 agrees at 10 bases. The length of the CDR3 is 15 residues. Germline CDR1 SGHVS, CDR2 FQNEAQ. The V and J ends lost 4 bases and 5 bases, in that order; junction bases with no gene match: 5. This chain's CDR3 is CASSSRTSGNNEQFF. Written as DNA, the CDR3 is TGTGCCAGCAGCTCTCGGACTAGCGGTAACAATGAGCAGTTCTTC.

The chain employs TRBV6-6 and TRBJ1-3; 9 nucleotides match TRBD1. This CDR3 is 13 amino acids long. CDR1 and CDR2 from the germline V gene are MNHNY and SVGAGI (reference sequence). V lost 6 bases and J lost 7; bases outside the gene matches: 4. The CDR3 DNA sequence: TGTGCCAGCAGAAGACAGGGGGGGAACACCATATATTTT. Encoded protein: CASRRQGGNTIYF.

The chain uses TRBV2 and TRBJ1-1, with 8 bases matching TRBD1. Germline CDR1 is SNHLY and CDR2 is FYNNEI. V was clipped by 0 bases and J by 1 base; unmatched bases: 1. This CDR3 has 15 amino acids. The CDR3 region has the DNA TGTGCCAGCAGTGAAGCGGGGACAGGGAACACTGAAGCTTTCTTT. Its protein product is CASSEAGTGNTEAFF.

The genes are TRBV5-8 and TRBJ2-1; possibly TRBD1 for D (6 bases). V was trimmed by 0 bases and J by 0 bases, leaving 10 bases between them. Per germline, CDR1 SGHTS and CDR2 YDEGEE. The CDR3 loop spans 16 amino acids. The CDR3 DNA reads TGTGCCAGCAGCTTGGGACAGGCCATCTCCTACAATGAGCAGTTCTTC. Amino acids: CASSLGQAISYNEQFF.

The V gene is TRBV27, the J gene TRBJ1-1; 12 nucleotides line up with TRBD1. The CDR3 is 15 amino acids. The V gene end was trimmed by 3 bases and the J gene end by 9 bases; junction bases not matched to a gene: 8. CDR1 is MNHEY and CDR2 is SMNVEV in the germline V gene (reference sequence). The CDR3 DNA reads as TGTGCCAGCAGTTTTACCCCCGGGACAGGGGGCAAAGCTTTCTTT. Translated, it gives CASSFTPGTGGKAFF.

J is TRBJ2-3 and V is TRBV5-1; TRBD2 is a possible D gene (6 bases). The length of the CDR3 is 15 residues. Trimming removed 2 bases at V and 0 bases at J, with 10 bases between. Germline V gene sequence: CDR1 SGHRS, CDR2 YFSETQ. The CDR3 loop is CASSFGSPSTDTQYF. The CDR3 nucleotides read TGCGCCAGCAGCTTCGGGAGCCCTAGCACAGATACGCAGTATTTT.

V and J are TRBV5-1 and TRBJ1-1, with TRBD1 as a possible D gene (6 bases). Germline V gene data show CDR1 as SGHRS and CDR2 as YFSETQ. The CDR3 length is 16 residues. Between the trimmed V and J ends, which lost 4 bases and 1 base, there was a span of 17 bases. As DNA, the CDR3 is TGCGCCAGCAGCGTAGGACAGACTAGCTCGAACACTGAAGCTTTCTTT. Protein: CASSVGQTSSNTEAFF.

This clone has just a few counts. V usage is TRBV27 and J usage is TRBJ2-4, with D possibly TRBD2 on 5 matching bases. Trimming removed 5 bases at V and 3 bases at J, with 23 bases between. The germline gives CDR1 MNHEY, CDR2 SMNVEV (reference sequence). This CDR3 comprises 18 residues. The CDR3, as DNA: TGTGCCAGCAGTATCCTCGGCGGACTTGCGCCACACAAAAACATTCAGTACTTC. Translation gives CASSILGGLAPHKNIQYF.

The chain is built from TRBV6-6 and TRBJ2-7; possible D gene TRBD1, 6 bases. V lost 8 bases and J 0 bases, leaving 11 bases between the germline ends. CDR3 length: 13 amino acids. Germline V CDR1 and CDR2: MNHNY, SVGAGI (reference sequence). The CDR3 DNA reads TGTGCCAGCCTCGGGACACCCTCCTACGAGCAGTACTTC. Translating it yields CASLGTPSYEQYF.

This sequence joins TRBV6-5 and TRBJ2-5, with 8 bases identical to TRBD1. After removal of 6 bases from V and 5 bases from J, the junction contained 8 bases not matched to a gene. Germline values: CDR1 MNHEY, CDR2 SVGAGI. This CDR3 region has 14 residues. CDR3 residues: CASRDVQGVETQYF. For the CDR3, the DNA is TGTGCCAGCAGAGACGTACAGGGGGTGGAGACCCAGTACTTC.

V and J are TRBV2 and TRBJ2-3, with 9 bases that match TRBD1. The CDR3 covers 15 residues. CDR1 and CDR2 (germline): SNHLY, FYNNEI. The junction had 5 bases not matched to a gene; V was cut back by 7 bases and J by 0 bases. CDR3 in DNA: TGTGCCAGCACCTCAGACAGGGGGAGCACAGATACGCAGTATTTT. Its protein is CASTSDRGSTDTQYF.